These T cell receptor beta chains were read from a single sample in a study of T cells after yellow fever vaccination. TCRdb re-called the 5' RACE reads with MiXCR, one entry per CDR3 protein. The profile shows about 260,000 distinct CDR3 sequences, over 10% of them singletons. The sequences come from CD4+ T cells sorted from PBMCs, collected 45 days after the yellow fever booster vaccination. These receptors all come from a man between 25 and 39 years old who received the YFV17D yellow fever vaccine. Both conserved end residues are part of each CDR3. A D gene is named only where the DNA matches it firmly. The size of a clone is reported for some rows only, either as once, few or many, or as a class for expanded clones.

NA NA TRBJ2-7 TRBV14 CASSPPSSLPLEQYF TGTGCCAGCAGCCCCCCCTCCAGCCTACCTCTCGAGCAGTACTTC
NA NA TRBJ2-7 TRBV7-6 CASSLRGEAGSAQYF TGTGCCAGCAGCTTAAGAGGTGAAGCGGGCAGCGCGCAGTACTTC
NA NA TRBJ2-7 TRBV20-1 CSASRTATYEQYF TGCAGTGCTAGCCGGACTGCTACCTACGAGCAGTACTTC
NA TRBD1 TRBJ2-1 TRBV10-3 CAISGSGQGVRIGYNEQFF TGTGCCATCAGTGGCTCGGGACAGGGGGTGAGGATTGGCTACAATGAGCAGTTCTTC
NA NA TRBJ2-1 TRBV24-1 CATSVKGEQFF TGTGCCACCAGTGTTAAGGGTGAGCAGTTCTTC
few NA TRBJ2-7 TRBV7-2 CASSPRSGRYEQYF TGTGCCAGCAGCCCCCGTTCGGGACGATACGAGCAGTACTTC
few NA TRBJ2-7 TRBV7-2 CASSLMGPMGEQYF TGTGCCAGCAGCTTAATGGGCCCTATGGGGGAGCAGTACTTC
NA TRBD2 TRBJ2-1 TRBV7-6 CASSVTSGRAQIF TGTGCCAGCAGCGTAACTAGCGGGAGGGCCCAAATCTTC
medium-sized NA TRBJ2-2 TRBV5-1 CASSLVGGDTGELFF TGCGCCAGCAGCTTGGTTGGGGGCGACACCGGGGAGCTGTTTTTT
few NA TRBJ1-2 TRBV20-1 CSAKVAVNYGYTF TGCAGTGCTAAAGTGGCAGTGAACTATGGCTACACCTTC
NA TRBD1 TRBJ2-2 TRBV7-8 CASSPHGQGMDAGELFF TGTGCCAGCAGCCCGCATGGACAGGGTATGGACGCCGGGGAGCTGTTTTTT
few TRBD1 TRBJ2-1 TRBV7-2 CASSDHWTGSSYNEQFF TGTGCCAGCAGCGACCACTGGACAGGGAGCTCCTACAATGAGCAGTTCTTC
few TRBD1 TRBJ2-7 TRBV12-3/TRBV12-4 CASSISGTGTAEQYF TGTGCCAGCAGTATCTCCGGGACAGGGACCGCCGAGCAGTACTTC
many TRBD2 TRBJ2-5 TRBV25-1 CASSESGSGRARETQYF TGTGCCAGCAGTGAATCAGGTAGCGGGAGGGCCCGAGAGACCCAGTACTTC
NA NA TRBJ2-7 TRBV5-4 CASSLAEQGIHEQYF TGTGCCAGCAGCTTGGCCGAACAGGGCATCCACGAGCAGTACTTC
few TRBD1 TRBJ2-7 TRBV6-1 CASSDRGLAYEQYF TGTGCCAGCAGTGACAGGGGGTTGGCCTACGAGCAGTACTTC
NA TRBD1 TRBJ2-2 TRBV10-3 CAIGPGQGGTGELFF TGTGCCATCGGCCCGGGACAGGGAGGCACCGGGGAGCTGTTTTTT
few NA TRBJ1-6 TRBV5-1 CASSLGDRINSPLHF TGCGCCAGCAGCTTGGGCGACAGGATCAATTCACCCCTCCACTTT
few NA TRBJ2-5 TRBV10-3 CAISPRGGETQYF TGTGCCATCAGCCCCAGGGGCGGGGAGACCCAGTACTTC
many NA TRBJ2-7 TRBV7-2 CASSLSGASSYEQYF TGTGCCAGCAGTCTATCGGGGGCCAGCTCCTACGAGCAGTACTTC
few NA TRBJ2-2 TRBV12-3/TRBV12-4 CASSLQGNAGELFF TGTGCCAGCAGTTTGCAGGGGAATGCCGGGGAGCTGTTTTTT
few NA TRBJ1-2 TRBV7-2 CASSLERVSYTF TGTGCCAGCAGCTTAGAGCGGGTTAGCTACACCTTC
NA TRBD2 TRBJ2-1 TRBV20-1 CSGASGVGGQFF TGCAGTGGCGCTAGCGGGGTCGGGGGGCAGTTCTTC
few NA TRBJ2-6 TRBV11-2 CASSQGAFGRTSGANVLTF TGTGCCAGCAGCCAAGGGGCATTCGGACGGACCTCTGGGGCCAACGTCCTGACTTTC
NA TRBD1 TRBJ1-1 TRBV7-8 CASSSRGLGPEAFF TGTGCCAGCAGCTCCAGGGGGCTCGGGCCTGAAGCTTTCTTT
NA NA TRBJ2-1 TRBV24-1 CATSDLEGGSYNEQFF TGTGCCACCAGTGATTTGGAGGGGGGCTCCTACAATGAGCAGTTCTTC
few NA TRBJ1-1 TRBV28 CASSSWPDEAFF TGTGCCAGCAGCTCCTGGCCGGACGAAGCTTTCTTT
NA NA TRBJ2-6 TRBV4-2 CASFGLSSGANVLTF TGTGCCTCATTTGGATTGTCCTCTGGGGCCAACGTCCTGACTTTC
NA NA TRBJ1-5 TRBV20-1 CSAVTGYQPQHF TGCAGTGCCGTGACAGGTTATCAGCCCCAGCATTTT
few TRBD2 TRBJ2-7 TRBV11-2 CASSAGLRYEQYF TGTGCCAGCAGCGCGGGACTACGCTACGAGCAGTACTTC
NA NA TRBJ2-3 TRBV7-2 CASSLRYQTDTQYF TGTGCCAGCAGCTTACGTTACCAGACAGATACGCAGTATTTT
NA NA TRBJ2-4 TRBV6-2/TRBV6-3 CASSPQVEAKNIQYF TGTGCCAGCAGTCCCCAGGTAGAAGCCAAAAACATTCAGTACTTC
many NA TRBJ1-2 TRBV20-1 CSAPSWRDYGYTF TGCAGTGCCCCCTCCTGGAGGGACTATGGCTACACCTTC
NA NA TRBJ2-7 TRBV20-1 CSATTRARPFIEQYF TGCAGTGCTACCACCCGGGCCAGACCGTTTATTGAGCAGTACTTC
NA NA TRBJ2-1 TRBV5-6 CASSLGQLMEFF TGTGCCAGCAGCCTAGGACAACTAATGGAGTTCTTC
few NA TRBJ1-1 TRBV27 CAIDGYTEAFF TGTGCCATCGATGGTTACACTGAAGCTTTCTTT
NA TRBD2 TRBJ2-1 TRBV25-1 CASSESRTRNEQFF TGTGCCAGCAGTGAATCAAGGACTAGGAATGAGCAGTTCTTC
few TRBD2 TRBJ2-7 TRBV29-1 CSAKGIAGGVDEQYF TGCAGCGCCAAAGGAATAGCGGGAGGCGTCGACGAGCAGTACTTC
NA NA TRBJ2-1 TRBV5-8 CASSARQYNEQFF TGTGCCAGCAGCGCAAGACAGTACAATGAGCAGTTCTTC
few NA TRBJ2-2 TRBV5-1 CASSLTVGSPGELFF TGCGCCAGCAGTTTGACAGTGGGATCGCCCGGGGAGCTGTTTTTT
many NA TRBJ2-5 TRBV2 CASTMESETQYF TGTGCCAGCACTATGGAGTCGGAGACCCAGTACTTC
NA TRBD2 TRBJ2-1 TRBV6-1 CASRSAGGRYNEQFF TGTGCCAGCAGGTCAGCGGGAGGTAGATACAATGAGCAGTTCTTC
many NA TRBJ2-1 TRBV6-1 CASRPTRTGYEQFF TGTGCCAGCAGACCGACTAGAACTGGATATGAGCAGTTCTTC
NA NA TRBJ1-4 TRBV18 CASSPPGMGQKLFF TGTGCCAGCTCACCACCAGGCATGGGACAAAAACTGTTTTTT
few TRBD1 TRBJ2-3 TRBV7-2 CASSLTGVSTDTQYF TGTGCCAGCAGCTTAACAGGGGTTAGTACAGATACGCAGTATTTT
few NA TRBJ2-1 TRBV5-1 CASSLESGTNNEQFF TGCGCCAGCAGCTTGGAGTCGGGGACCAACAATGAGCAGTTCTTC
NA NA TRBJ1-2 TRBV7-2 CASSLFGFGYTF TGTGCCAGCAGTCTGTTCGGGTTTGGCTACACCTTC
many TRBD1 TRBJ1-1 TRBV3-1 CASSPGQGAIF TGTGCCAGCAGCCCCGGACAGGGGGCAATCTTT
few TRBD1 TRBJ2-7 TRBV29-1 CSGARGPYEQYF TGCAGCGGGGCCAGGGGGCCTTACGAGCAGTACTTC
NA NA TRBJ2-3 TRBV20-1 CSARGASRVSGTQYF TGCAGTGCTAGAGGGGCTAGCCGGGTTTCGGGTACGCAGTATTTT
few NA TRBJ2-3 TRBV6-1 CASSESVPPTQYF TGTGCCAGCAGTGAATCAGTCCCGCCCACGCAGTATTTT
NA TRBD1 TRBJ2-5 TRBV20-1 CSVRTRTGVHQETQYF TGCAGTGTTCGAACCCGGACAGGCGTGCACCAAGAGACCCAGTACTTC
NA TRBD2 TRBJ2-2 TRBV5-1 CASSLGDYAGELFF TGCGCCAGCAGCTTGGGGGACTATGCCGGGGAGCTGTTTTTT